A single sample is the source of the 21 T cell receptor beta chains below, sequenced in a study of cytomegalovirus exposure and HLA in healthy donors. PCR used 60 Vbeta primers and 13 Jbeta primers. Profiled with immunoSEQ multiplex PCR; TCRdb holds only in-frame clones, not every one. The data contain about 120,000 clones, around 80% of them singletons. Sequenced: PBMCs. All receptors derive from a woman between 18 and 29 years old in good health and CMV-seronegative.

This clone was seen a few times. V usage is TRBV4-1 and J usage is TRBJ1-1, with D possibly matching TRBD1 (6 bases). Germline CDR1 and CDR2: MGHRA and YSYEKL. This CDR3 comprises 15 residues. Trimming took off 3 bases at V and 0 bases at J, with 11 bases between the two ends. The CDR3 coding sequence is TGCGCCAGCAGCCATCCAGGGGTGGTGAACACTGAAGCTTTCTTT. Protein: CASSHPGVVNTEAFF.

V usage is TRBV29-1 and J usage is TRBJ1-2, with D possibly matching TRBD1 (5 bases). There are 11 residues in the CDR3. V gave up 4 bases and J gave up 6 bases, with 9 bases separating them. The V gene's germline CDR1 is SQVTM and CDR2 ANQGSEA. CDR3 DNA sequence: TGCAGCGTTGTAGGGGCAGATGGCTACACCTTC. Amino acid sequence: CSVVGADGYTF.

The chain combines TRBV9 with TRBJ2-3; TRBD2 aligns across 7 bases. V shed 3 bases and J 6 bases; nucleotides not matched to a gene: 10. Germline V CDR1 and CDR2: SGDLS, YYNGEE. The CDR3 runs 15 residues. CDR3 coding DNA: TGTGCCAGCAGCGCCCTTATGTGGGGGGGGGATACGCAGTATTTT. Amino acid sequence: CASSALMWGGDTQYF.

This clone is a singleton in its sample. The V call is TRBV27, the J call TRBJ2-7, with D hard to call. Germline loops: CDR1 MNHEY, CDR2 SMNVEV (reference sequence). There are 13 residues in the CDR3. With 3 bases removed from V and 1 base from J, the gap between germline ends came to 7 bases. CDR3 loop: CASSFSQSYEQYF. In DNA form, the CDR3 reads TGTGCCAGCAGTTTTTCTCAGTCCTACGAGCAGTACTTC.

In regard to this clone: One end of the junction fails to match germline, which may point to a read error. This chain links TRBV4-2 with TRBJ2-6, with a weak D call TRBD1 (6 bases). The CDR3 is made up of 16 amino acids. The germline V gene has CDR1 LGHNA and CDR2 YNFKEQ. CDR3 DNA: TGTGCCAGCAGCCAAGGACAGGACTCTGGGGCCAACGGCCTGACTTTC. As protein: CASSQGQDSGANGLTF.

V gene TRBV9 combines with J gene TRBJ2-1; 12 nucleotides align to TRBD2. Germline assignment: CDR1 SGDLS and CDR2 YYNGEE. There are 17 residues in the CDR3. J was trimmed by 8 bases and V by 3 bases; bases with no gene match: 12. CDR3 nucleotides: TGTGCCAGCAGCGCCGACCCGCTAGCGGGGGGGCTCCATGAGCAGTTCTTC. It yields the protein CASSADPLAGGLHEQFF.

V is TRBV6-5 and J is TRBJ1-4; D remains unclear. V shed 2 bases and J shed 0 bases, with 4 bases lying between them. The CDR3 covers 14 residues. Germline V gives CDR1 MNHEY, CDR2 SVGAGI. The CDR3 DNA reads as TGTGCCAGCAGTTACGGAGCAACTAATGAAAAACTGTTTTTT. Its protein product is CASSYGATNEKLFF.

This clone appeared a few times. The rearrangement links TRBV7-9 to TRBJ2-7; 11 nucleotides match TRBD1. V dropped 4 bases and J dropped 4; count of bases not matched to a gene: 6. This CDR3 region has 15 residues. CDR1 and CDR2 from the germline V gene are SEHNR and FQNEAQ (reference sequence). CDR3 loop: CASSYRDRGEYEQYF. The CDR3 DNA reads TGTGCCAGCAGCTACAGGGACAGGGGGGAATACGAGCAGTACTTC.

The CDR3 spells CASSQGAYRTGRPEAFF. Here the CDR3 DNA reads TGCGCCAGCAGCCAAGGGGCCTACCGGACAGGGAGGCCTGAAGCTTTCTTT. This chain links TRBV4-1 with TRBJ1-1; 8 bases match TRBD1. V shed 1 base and J 6 bases; nucleotides not matched to a gene: 13. The CDR3 is made up of 17 amino acids. The germline V gene encodes CDR1 MGHRA and CDR2 YSYEKL.

This clone was counted between two and nine times. The chain has TRBV5-5 and TRBJ2-1; 9 bases are a match to TRBD2. Germline lookup yields CDR1 SGHKS and CDR2 YYEKEE (reference sequence). The ends lost 3 bases at V and 0 bases at J; junction bases unmatched: 7. The CDR3 covers 17 residues. In DNA form, the CDR3 reads TGTGCCAGCAGCTCGCGGGGTAGCGGGAGCTCCTACAATGAGCAGTTCTTC. It encodes CASSSRGSGSSYNEQFF.

This clone has just one count. The chain uses TRBV2 and TRBJ2-7, with D possibly being TRBD1 (6 bases). The CDR3 sequence is 16 residues long. V lost 6 bases and J 1 base, leaving 19 bases between the germline ends. The V gene's germline CDR1 is SNHLY and CDR2 FYNNEI. CDR3 residues: CASRGDIPRTSYEQYF. In DNA, the CDR3 is TGTGCCAGCAGGGGGGACATTCCGAGGACTTCCTACGAGCAGTACTTC.

The rearrangement joins TRBV5-1 to TRBJ2-7; 7 bases are shared with TRBD1. The CDR3 is 13 amino acids. Germline trimming cut 2 bases from V and 2 bases from J; bases unmatched to any gene: 1. Germline CDR1 is SGHRS and CDR2 is YFSETQ. The CDR3 sequence is CASSFGTAYEQYF. CDR3 DNA sequence: TGCGCCAGCAGCTTTGGGACAGCCTACGAGCAGTACTTC. Using reference TRBV5-1 and TRBJ2-7 for the parts outside the CDR3, the full variable domain is KAGVTQTPRYLIKTRGQQVTLSCSPISGHRSVSWYQQTPGQGLQFLFEYFSETQRNKGNFPGRFSGRQFSNSRSEMNVSTLELGDSALYLCASSFGTAYEQYFGPGTRLTVT.

This rearrangement joins TRBV5-4 to TRBJ1-2; D unresolved. CDR3 length: 14 amino acids. CDR1 and CDR2 (germline): SGHNT, YYREEE (reference sequence). Trimming took off 3 bases at V and 9 bases at J, with 18 bases between the two ends. The CDR3: CASSSRERVWSYTF. CDR3 sequence (DNA): TGTGCCAGCAGCTCCCGAGAGAGGGTATGGAGCTACACCTTC.

The chain is built from TRBV7-2 and TRBJ1-6; D is uncertain. Germline V lookup: CDR1 SGHTA, CDR2 FQGNSA. The CDR3 contains 15 residues. Trimming shortened V by 1 base and J by 5 bases, and 9 bases separated the two germline ends. In DNA, the CDR3 is TGTGCCAGCAGCTTAGGCTTAAGCGATAATTCACCCCTCCACTTT. Translated: CASSLGLSDNSPLHF.

The chain links TRBV30 to TRBJ1-4; D gene uncertain. The CDR3 is 16 amino acids. Trimming shortened V by 2 bases and J by 0 bases, and 13 bases separated the two germline ends. The V gene's germline CDR1 is GTSNPN and CDR2 SVGIG (reference sequence). The CDR3 is CAWSREIIATNEKLFF. CDR3 coding DNA: TGTGCCTGGAGTCGGGAGATTATTGCAACTAATGAAAAACTGTTTTTT.

The chain's CDR3 is CASSYVEGRGSPLHF. CDR3 sequence (DNA): TGTGCCAGCAGTTACGTGGAGGGTCGCGGTTCACCCCTCCACTTT. The rearrangement joins TRBV6-5 to TRBJ1-6; no clear D gene. With 2 bases removed from V and 9 bases from J, the gap between germline ends came to 14 bases. Per the germline V gene, CDR1 is MNHEY and CDR2 is SVGAGI. This CDR3 is built from 15 residues.

As to this clone: This CDR3 is missing its conserved last phenylalanine or tryptophan, likely due to a read error. The chain has TRBV5-6 and TRBJ1-1, with 10 bases lining up with TRBD1. The CDR3 loop spans 15 amino acids. Per the germline V gene, CDR1 is SGHDT and CDR2 is YYEEEE. The J segment lost 4 bases and the V segment lost 6 bases, leaving 9 bases of the junction unmatched. The CDR3 loop reads CASTRTGGWSTEAFL. CDR3 in DNA: TGTGCCAGCACCCGGACAGGGGGGTGGAGCACTGAAGCTTTCCTT.

The chain carries TRBV27 and TRBJ1-2; D might be TRBD1 (6 bases). CDR3 length equals 14 residues. Germline values: CDR1 MNHEY, CDR2 SMNVEV (reference sequence). The V gene lost 3 bases and the J gene lost 1 base, with 9 bases spanning the gap. The CDR3 bases are TGTGCCAGCAGTTTGACAGGAGATAACTATGGCTACACCTTC. Amino acids: CASSLTGDNYGYTF.

This chain connects TRBV25-1 to TRBJ2-1, with a weak D call TRBD2 (5 bases). From germline, CDR1 is MGHDK and CDR2 SYGVNS. V was cut by 5 bases and J by 7 bases, with 21 bases left in between. The CDR3 spans 16 residues. CDR3 in DNA: TGTGCCAGCAGTCCACTCGGGGATATCTATAGGAATGAGCAGTTCTTC. It is translated as CASSPLGDIYRNEQFF.

The V and J genes are TRBV5-8 and TRBJ2-7; weak D call: TRBD2 (7 bases). With 3 bases removed from V and 2 bases from J, the gap between germline ends came to 15 bases. Germline assignment: CDR1 SGHTS and CDR2 YDEGEE. The CDR3 contains 15 residues. The CDR3 region has the DNA TGTGCCAGCAGCTCCTCGGGGGGCCCGCCCTACGAGCAGTACTTC. Amino acids: CASSSSGGPPYEQYF.

This clone was detected once. This chain links TRBV19 with TRBJ2-3; no clear D gene. Germline CDR1 is LNHDA and CDR2 is SQIVND (reference sequence). The CDR3 consists of 13 residues. V lost 3 bases, J lost 4 bases, and 8 bases lay in between. The CDR3 region is CASSISFADTQYF. CDR3 sequence (DNA): TGTGCCAGTAGTATCTCTTTCGCAGATACGCAGTATTTT.